What follows are 12 T cell receptor beta chains derived from one specimen sequenced in a study of tissue T cells after allogeneic stem cell transplantation. The time point: mouse harvest day 14 after allogeneic transplant. The graft held 10^6 splenic CD5+ T cells and 10^7 T-cell-depleted bone marrow cells. The data were produced by immunoSEQ multiplex PCR, yet TCRdb's version contains in-frame clones alone and is incomplete. The repertoire holds fewer than 3,500 clones, with roughly 43% as singletons. Material for sequencing was gut tissue. Receptors were obtained from a female BALB/c mouse given C57BL/6 T cells with graft-versus-host disease after an allogeneic hematopoietic cell transplant.

With respect to this clone: Each gene name is a mouse one. The CDR3 end falls 1 residue outside the read, so it is completed with the germline J gene. The V gene is TRBV16, the J gene TRBJ2-5; either TRBD1 or TRBD2 may fit D (6 bases each). The CDR3 has 14 residues. Between the trimmed V and J ends, which lost 6 bases and 5 bases, there was a span of 15 bases. Germline V CDR1 and CDR2: SGHSA, FRNQAP. CDR3 sequence reads: CASSVRGGGDTQYF. The sequenced CDR3 bases are TGTGCAAGCAGTGTCAGGGGTGGGGGAGACACCCAGTAC. Full variable domain (remainder filled in from reference TRBV16 and TRBJ2-5): NAGVIQTPRHKVTGKGQEATLWCEPISGHSAVFWYRQTIVQGLEFLTYFRNQAPIDDSGMPKERFSAQMPNQSHSTLKIQSTQPQDSAVYLCASSVRGGGDTQYFGPGTRLLVL.

About this clone itself: Gene names denote mouse genes. The observed sequence ends 1 residue before the CDR3 terminus, with the missing tail filled in from the germline J gene. The chain carries TRBV16 and TRBJ2-2, with TRBD2 identical over 11 bases. The CDR3 is made up of 16 amino acids. V lost 5 bases to trimming and J lost 2 bases; unmatched junction nucleotides: 4. Germline CDR1 SGHSA, CDR2 FRNQAP. The CDR3 DNA, read in part, is TGTGCAAGCAGCCATCACTGGGGGGGCAACACCGGGCAGCTCTAC. Amino acids: CASSHHWGGNTGQLY. The entire CDR3 protein is CASSHHWGGNTGQLYF.

This clone came up a few times. Mouse names are used for the genes. CDR3 DNA, as far as it was read: TGCACCTGCAGTGCAGGGGGTTCTGGAAATACGCTCTAT. Its translation is CTCSAGGSGNTLY. The entire CDR3 reads CTCSAGGSGNTLYF. The gene calls are TRBV1 and TRBJ1-3, with D hard to call. The read gets to within 1 residue of the CDR3 end, and the germline J gene fills in the rest. Germline values: CDR1 NSQYPW, CDR2 LRSPGD (reference sequence). Trimming pared 1 base from V and 0 bases from J, leaving 4 bases between. This CDR3 has 14 residues.

By sample fraction, this clone is medium-sized. The genes are named according to mouse. The read is 1 residue too short to cover the CDR3 end, so that end is filled in from the germline J gene. The rearrangement uses TRBV26 and TRBJ1-4; D uncertain. CDR3 length equals 13 residues. V lost 4 bases to trimming and J lost 4 bases, with 7 bases between them. CDR1 is KGHPV, CDR2 FQNQEV, per germline (reference sequence). The CDR3 region is CASSPNNNERLFF. The sequenced part of the CDR3 DNA is TGTGCCAGCAGTCCGAACAACAACGAAAGATTATTT. The full variable domain, in which reference TRBV26 and TRBJ1-4 provide the parts outside the CDR3, is NSKVIQTPRYLVKGQGQKAKMRCIPEKGHPVVFWYQQNKNNEFKFLINFQNQEVLQQIDMTEKRFSAECPSNSPCSLEIQSSEAGDSALYLCASSPNNNERLFFGHGTKLSVL.

This clone is termed medium-sized. Mouse germline and gene names are used. CDR3 loop: CASSQDSYEQYF. CDR3 bases read: TGTGCCAGCAGTCAGGACAGTTATGAACAGTAC. The J gene is TRBJ2-7, the V gene TRBV15, with TRBD1 as a possible D gene (6 bases). The CDR3 is cut off 1 residue early in the read; its end comes from the germline J gene. With 5 bases removed from V and 4 bases from J, the gap between germline ends came to 9 bases. CDR3 size: 12 residues. CDR1 SGHND and CDR2 FRSKSL come from the germline V gene.

A word on this clone: Mouse names are used for the genes. The read finishes 1 residue shy of the CDR3 end, and the germline J gene is used to complete it. The V gene is TRBV29, the J gene TRBJ2-7, with TRBD1 matching 9 bases. Germline CDR1 reads MSHET; CDR2 reads SYDVDS. This CDR3 has 11 amino acids. J lost 7 bases, V lost 8 bases, and 3 bases had no gene match. The sequenced part of the CDR3 DNA is TGTGCTAGCGGGACAGGGAACGAACAGTAC. It codes for CASGTGNEQY. The whole CDR3 sequence is CASGTGNEQYF.

In its sample, this clone is medium-sized. Each gene name is a mouse one. The observed sequence ends 1 residue before the CDR3 terminus, with the missing tail filled in from the germline J gene. The gene calls are TRBV26 and TRBJ2-2, with 8 bases that match TRBD2. Germline V gene lookup returns CDR1 KGHPV and CDR2 FQNQEV (reference sequence). This CDR3 spans 16 amino acids. V was clipped by 3 bases and J by 3 bases; unmatched bases: 6. CDR3 DNA (partial): TGTGCCAGCAGTCTCCTCGGACTGGGCCACACCGGGCAGCTCTAC. Its translation is CASSLLGLGHTGQLY. The CDR3 as a whole reads CASSLLGLGHTGQLYF.

Notes on this clone: The genes and germline here are from mouse. The observed sequence ends 1 residue before the CDR3 terminus, with the missing tail filled in from the germline J gene. The chain links TRBV26 to TRBJ2-4; 8 bases are shared with TRBD2. V lost 0 bases and J lost 0; bases outside the gene matches: 2. The CDR3 is 16 amino acids. The germline V gene has CDR1 KGHPV and CDR2 FQNQEV (reference sequence). The CDR3 bases that were read are TGTGCCAGCAGTCTGTCTGGGGGGGGGAGTCAAAACACCTTGTAC. Protein: CASSLSGGGSQNTLY. The complete CDR3 sequence is CASSLSGGGSQNTLYF.

This clone was counted only a few times. Gene names denote mouse genes. The DNA ends 1 residue before the CDR3 does, and the rest of the CDR3 is filled in from the germline J gene. The chain employs TRBV12-1 and TRBJ2-4; 10 bases are a match to TRBD2. CDR1 and CDR2 from the germline V gene are SGHSN and HYEKVE. The CDR3 is 15 amino acids. Unmatched junction bases numbered 1, after V lost 0 bases and J lost 2 bases. The covered CDR3 bases are TGTGCCAGCTCTCTCGGACTGGGGGTTCAAAACACCTTGTAC. Protein: CASSLGLGVQNTLY. Given in full, the CDR3 is CASSLGLGVQNTLYF.

A note on this clone: Gene and germline names: mouse. The read finishes 1 residue shy of the CDR3 end, and the germline J gene is used to complete it. The J gene is TRBJ2-2, the V gene TRBV16; 9 bases match TRBD1. Per germline, CDR1 SGHSA and CDR2 FRNQAP. Unmatched junction bases numbered 4, after V lost 6 bases and J lost 2 bases. The CDR3 runs to 15 residues. The CDR3 DNA, read in part, is TGTGCAAGCAGTCGACAGGGGGGGAACACCGGGCAGCTCTAC. Its translation: CASSRQGGNTGQLY. The full CDR3 is CASSRQGGNTGQLYF.

On this clone: Any gene name here is a mouse gene name. The missing CDR3 end, 1 residue past where the read stops, is filled in from the germline J gene. The rearrangement joins TRBV13-1 to TRBJ2-7; D is possibly TRBD2 (6 bases). This CDR3 is built from 15 residues. Germline loops: CDR1 NSHNY, CDR2 SYGAGN. V was pared by 0 bases and J by 3 bases, with 13 bases between. The CDR3 here is CASSDAAPGDYEQYF. Partial CDR3 DNA: TGTGCCAGCAGTGATGCCGCGCCTGGGGACTATGAACAGTAC.

In its sample, this clone is medium-sized. The genes and germline here are from mouse. The read finishes 1 residue shy of the CDR3 end, and the germline J gene is used to complete it. This chain uses TRBV23 with TRBJ1-4; the table assigns TRBD1, which was not confirmed against the DNA. Germline lookup yields CDR1 KGHTA and CDR2 FQNQQP. The CDR3 spans 13 residues. CDR3 sequence: CSSSRDNNERLFF. CDR3 DNA, as far as it was read: TGCTCCAGCAGTCGTGACAACAACGAAAGATTATTT. Based on the CDR3 plus reference TRBV23 and TRBJ1-4, the full variable domain is DAAVTQKPRYLIKMKGQEAEMKCIPEKGHTAVFWYQQKQSKELKFLIYFQNQQPLDQIDMVKERFSAVCPSSSLCSLGIRTCEAEDSALYLCSSSRDNNERLFFGHGTKLSVL.